This T cell receptor beta chain was obtained from a study of T cell responses to AZD1222 COVID-19 vaccine. The junction had 5 bases not matched to a gene; V was cut back by 6 bases and J by 2 bases. The CDR3 has 15 residues. Germline V gene lookup returns CDR1 KGHDR and CDR2 SFDVKD. As to this clone: The antigen remains undetermined.

TCRdb's copy holds only in-frame clones and misses some; the assay was immunoSEQ multiplex PCR. The table shows 75,000 to 100,000 clones, with approximately 87% occurring only once. General study points: Repertoire sampling happened only post peak T cell response.

This specimen was peripheral blood, taken on day 0 of AZD1222 vaccination. This sequence was found in an adult in good health. V gene TRBV24-1 combines with J gene TRBJ2-7; 11 positions match TRBD1. CDR3 sequence (DNA): TGTGCCACCAGTTGCAGGGGACAGGGGGCCTACGAGCAGTACTTC. This codes for CATSCRGQGAYEQYF.